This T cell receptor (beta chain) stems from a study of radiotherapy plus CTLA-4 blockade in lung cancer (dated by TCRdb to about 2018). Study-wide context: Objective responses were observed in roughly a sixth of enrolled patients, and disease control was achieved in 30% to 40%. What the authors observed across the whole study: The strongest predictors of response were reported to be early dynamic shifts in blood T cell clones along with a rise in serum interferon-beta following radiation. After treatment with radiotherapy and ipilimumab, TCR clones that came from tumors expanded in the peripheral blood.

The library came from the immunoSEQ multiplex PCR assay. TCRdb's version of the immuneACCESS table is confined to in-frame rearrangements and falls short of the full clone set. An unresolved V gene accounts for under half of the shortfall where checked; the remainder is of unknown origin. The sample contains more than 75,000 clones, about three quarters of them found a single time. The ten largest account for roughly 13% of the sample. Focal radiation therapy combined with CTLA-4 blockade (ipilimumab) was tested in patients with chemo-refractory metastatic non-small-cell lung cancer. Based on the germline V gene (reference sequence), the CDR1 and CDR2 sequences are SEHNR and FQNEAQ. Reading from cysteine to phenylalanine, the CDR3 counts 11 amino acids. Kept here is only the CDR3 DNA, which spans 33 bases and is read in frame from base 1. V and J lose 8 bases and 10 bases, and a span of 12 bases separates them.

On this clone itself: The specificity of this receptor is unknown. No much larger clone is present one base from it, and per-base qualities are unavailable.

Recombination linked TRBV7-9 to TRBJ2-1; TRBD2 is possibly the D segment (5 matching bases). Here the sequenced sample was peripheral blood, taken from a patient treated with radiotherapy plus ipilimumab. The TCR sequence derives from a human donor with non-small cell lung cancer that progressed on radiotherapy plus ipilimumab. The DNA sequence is TGTGCCAGCCGTGAGGGTGAGGAGCAGTTCTTC. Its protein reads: CASREGEEQFF.